This T cell receptor (beta chain) is from a study of CD8 T cells in Susac syndrome. A quantity of roughly 0.5 to 1 ug RNA underwent reverse transcription using random hexamers. The method of amplification for TCR beta CDR3 was immunoSEQ multiplex PCR, covering 54 Vbeta and 13 Jbeta. TCRdb re-called the immunoSEQ multiplex PCR reads through MiXCR, storing one row per CDR3 protein. The table records around 230,000 distinct CDR3 sequences, almost 97% of them present only once. Material: CD4+ T cells from PBMCs. The clonotype was recovered from a human donor with Susac syndrome.

This chain's CDR3 is CSARDRGSHGISSYNEQFF. The CDR3, as DNA: TGCAGTGCTAGGGACCGGGGCTCGCATGGCATCAGCTCCTACAATGAGCAGTTCTTC. This chain uses TRBV20-1 with TRBJ2-1; tentatively, D is TRBD1 or TRBD2 (5 bases each). Between the trimmed V and J ends, which lost 3 bases and 0 bases, there was a span of 24 bases. The CDR3 contains 19 residues. CDR1 and CDR2 from the germline V gene are DFQATT and SNEGSKA (reference sequence).